A selection of T cell receptor beta chains follows, all from one sample in a study of blood T cell repertoires in COVID-19. Assay used: immunoSEQ multiplex PCR; TCRdb lists only in-frame clones, some missing. Counted here are a few hundred thousand clones, roughly 86% occurring once; the ten biggest clones make up 2.3%. The specimen was peripheral blood. The receptors come from a woman aged 50 to 60 with acute or convalescent COVID-19. Each CDR3 is given with its conserved first and last residue. D genes are given only for firm matches. Rows may omit the clone size; those that give it use once, few, many or a size class.

cdr3_aa cdr3_nt v_call clone_size j_call d_call
CASSQDHMDSNYGYTF TGCGCCAGCAGCCAAGATCATATGGACAGCAACTATGGCTACACCTTC TRBV4-3 . TRBJ1-2 .
CASSLSPGWQPQHF TGTGCCAGCAGTTTATCTCCAGGGTGGCAGCCCCAGCATTTT TRBV27 . TRBJ1-5 .
CASSWPRRFSPLHF TGTGCCAGCAGTTGGCCTAGAAGGTTCTCACCCCTCCACTTT TRBV28 . TRBJ1-6 .
CASSQAGYTEAFF TGCGCCAGCAGCCAAGCAGGGTACACTGAAGCTTTCTTT TRBV4-1 . TRBJ1-1 .
CASRSYGTAHNEQFF TGTGCCAGCAGAAGCTACGGGACTGCCCACAATGAGCAGTTCTTC TRBV14 . TRBJ2-1 .
CATSREVDGGEQFF TGTGCCACCAGCAGAGAAGTCGACGGAGGTGAGCAGTTCTTC TRBV15 few TRBJ2-1 .
CASSLEQGPEAFF TGTGCCAGCAGCTTGGAACAGGGACCTGAAGCTTTCTTT TRBV7-9 . TRBJ1-1 .
CASSTGTGSYNEQFF TGTGCCAGCTCTACCGGGACAGGCTCCTACAATGAGCAGTTCTTC TRBV9 . TRBJ2-1 TRBD1
CASSLSWARTDTQYF TGTGCCAGCAGCTTATCCTGGGCCCGCACAGATACGCAGTATTTT TRBV7-3 . TRBJ2-3 .
CASSSQGGDYEQYF TGTGCCAGCAGTTCCCAGGGGGGAGACTACGAGCAGTACTTC TRBV28 . TRBJ2-7 .
CASSGDRGDTEAFF TGTGCCAGCAGTGGGGACAGGGGGGACACTGAAGCTTTCTTT TRBV25-1 . TRBJ1-1 TRBD1
CASSGYQGAGDTGELFF TGTGCCAGTAGTGGCTACCAGGGGGCGGGTGACACCGGGGAGCTGTTTTTT TRBV19 . TRBJ2-2 TRBD1
CASSADRALEAFF TGTGCCAGCTCAGCCGACAGGGCCCTTGAAGCTTTCTTT TRBV18 . TRBJ1-1 TRBD1
CATSAPTSGSIQYF TGTGCCACCAGTGCACCAACTAGCGGGTCCATTCAGTACTTC TRBV24-1 . TRBJ2-4 TRBD2
CASSWGQGLYEQYF TGTGCCAGCAGCTGGGGGCAGGGTCTATACGAGCAGTACTTC TRBV5-6 few TRBJ2-7 .
CSASRGNRPQHF TGCAGTGCTAGTCGGGGAAATCGGCCCCAGCATTTT TRBV20-1 few TRBJ1-5 .
CASSQVSSPNYGYTF TGTGCCAGCAGCCAAGTCTCGTCTCCCAACTATGGCTACACCTTC TRBV3-1/TRBV3-2 . TRBJ1-2 .
CASSKTLTGGSEAFF TGTGCCAGCAGCAAAACCCTAACGGGGGGCAGTGAAGCTTTCTTT TRBV7-2 few TRBJ1-1 .
CAWRAGTSGRASYNEQFF TGTGCCTGGAGGGCCGGGACTAGCGGGAGGGCCTCCTACAATGAGCAGTTCTTC TRBV30 . TRBJ2-1 TRBD2
CASSYEGNYGYTF TGTGCCAGCAGTTACGAGGGCAACTATGGCTACACCTTC TRBV6-5 . TRBJ1-2 .